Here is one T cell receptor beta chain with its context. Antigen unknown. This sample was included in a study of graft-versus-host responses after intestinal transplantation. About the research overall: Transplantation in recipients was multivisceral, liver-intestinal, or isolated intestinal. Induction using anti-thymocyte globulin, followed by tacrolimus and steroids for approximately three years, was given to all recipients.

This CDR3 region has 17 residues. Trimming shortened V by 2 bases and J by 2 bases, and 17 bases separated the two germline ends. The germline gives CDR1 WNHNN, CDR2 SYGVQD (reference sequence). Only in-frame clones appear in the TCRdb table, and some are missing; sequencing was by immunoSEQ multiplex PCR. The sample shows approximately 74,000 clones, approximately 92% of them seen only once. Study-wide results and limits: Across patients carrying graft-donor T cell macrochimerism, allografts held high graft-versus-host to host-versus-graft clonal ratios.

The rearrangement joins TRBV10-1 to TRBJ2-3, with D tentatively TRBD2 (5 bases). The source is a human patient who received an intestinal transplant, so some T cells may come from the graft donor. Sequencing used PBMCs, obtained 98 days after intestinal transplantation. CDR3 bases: TGCGCCAGCAGTGAGGGACTCTCGGCATCATCCACAGATACGCAGTATTTT. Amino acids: CASSEGLSASSTDTQYF.